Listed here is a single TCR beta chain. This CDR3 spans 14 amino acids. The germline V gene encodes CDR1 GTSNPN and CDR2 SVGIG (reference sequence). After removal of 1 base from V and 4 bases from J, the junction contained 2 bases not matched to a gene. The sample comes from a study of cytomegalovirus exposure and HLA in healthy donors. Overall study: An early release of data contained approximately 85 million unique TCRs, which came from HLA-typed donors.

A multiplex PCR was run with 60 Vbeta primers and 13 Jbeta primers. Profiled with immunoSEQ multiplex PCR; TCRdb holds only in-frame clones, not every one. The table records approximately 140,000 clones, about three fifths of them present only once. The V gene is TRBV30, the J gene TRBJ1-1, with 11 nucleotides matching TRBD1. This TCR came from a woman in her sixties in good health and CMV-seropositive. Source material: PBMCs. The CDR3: CAWSEGTGGTEAFF. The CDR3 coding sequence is TGTGCCTGGAGTGAGGGGACAGGGGGCACTGAAGCTTTCTTT.